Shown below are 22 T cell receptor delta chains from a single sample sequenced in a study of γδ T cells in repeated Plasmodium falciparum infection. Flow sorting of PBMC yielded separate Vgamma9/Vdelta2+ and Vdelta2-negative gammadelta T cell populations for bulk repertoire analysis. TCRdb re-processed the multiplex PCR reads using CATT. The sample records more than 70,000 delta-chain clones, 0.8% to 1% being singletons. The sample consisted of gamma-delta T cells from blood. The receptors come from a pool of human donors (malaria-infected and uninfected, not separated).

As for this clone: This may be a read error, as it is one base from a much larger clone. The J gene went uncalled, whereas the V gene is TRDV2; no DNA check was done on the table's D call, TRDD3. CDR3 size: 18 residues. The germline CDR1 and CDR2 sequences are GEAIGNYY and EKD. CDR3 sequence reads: CACDSAGGSGRDTRQMFF. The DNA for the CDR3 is TGTGCCTGTGACAGCGCTGGGGGATCGGGCCGGGACACCCGACAGATGTTCTTC.

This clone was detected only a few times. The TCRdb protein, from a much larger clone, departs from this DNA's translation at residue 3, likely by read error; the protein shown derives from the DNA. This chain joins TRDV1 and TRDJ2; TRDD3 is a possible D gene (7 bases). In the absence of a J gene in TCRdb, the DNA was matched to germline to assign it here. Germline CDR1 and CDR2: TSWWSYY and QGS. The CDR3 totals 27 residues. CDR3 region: CAPGESGSFLRRGMGGSRPDEAAQLFF. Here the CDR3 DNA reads TGTGCTCCTGGGGAAAGCGGATCATTCCTAAGGAGGGGGATGGGGGGATCGAGGCCCGATGAAGCGGCACAACTCTTCTTT.

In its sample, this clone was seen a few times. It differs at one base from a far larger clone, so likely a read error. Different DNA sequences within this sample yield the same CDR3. The CDR3 DNA sequence: TGTGCTCTTGGGTCCCAGGGAGTAGCTACTCCCCTGTCTACCGATAAACTCATCTTT. It encodes CALGSQGVATPLSTDKLIF. This chain connects TRDV1 to TRDJ1; no definite D call. As TCRdb names no J gene, one was assigned here on the basis of a DNA match to germline. Deletions cut 5 bases from V and 2 bases from J, with 27 bases between. Germline CDR1 TSWWSYY, CDR2 QGS. The CDR3 is made up of 19 amino acids.

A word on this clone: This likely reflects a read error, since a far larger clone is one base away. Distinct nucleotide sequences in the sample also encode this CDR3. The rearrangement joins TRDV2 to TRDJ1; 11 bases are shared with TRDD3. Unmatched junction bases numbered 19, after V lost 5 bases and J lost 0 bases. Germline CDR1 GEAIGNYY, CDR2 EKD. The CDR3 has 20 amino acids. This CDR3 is CACVAGVLGDKGRYTDKLIF. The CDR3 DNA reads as TGTGCCTGTGTTGCCGGGGTACTGGGGGATAAGGGGAGATACACCGATAAACTCATCTTT.

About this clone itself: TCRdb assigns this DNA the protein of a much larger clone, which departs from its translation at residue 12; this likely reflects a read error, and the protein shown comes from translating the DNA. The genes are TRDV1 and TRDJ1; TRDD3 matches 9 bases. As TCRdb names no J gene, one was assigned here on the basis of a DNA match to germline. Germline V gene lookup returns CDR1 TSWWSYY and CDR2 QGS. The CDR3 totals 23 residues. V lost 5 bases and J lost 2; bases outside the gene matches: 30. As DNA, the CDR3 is TGTGCTCTTGGGAGAAGGGTAGTTACCCGAAAACCGGGGGATACTCCCAGTACCGATAAACTCATCTTT. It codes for CALGRRVVTRKPGDTPSTDKLIF.

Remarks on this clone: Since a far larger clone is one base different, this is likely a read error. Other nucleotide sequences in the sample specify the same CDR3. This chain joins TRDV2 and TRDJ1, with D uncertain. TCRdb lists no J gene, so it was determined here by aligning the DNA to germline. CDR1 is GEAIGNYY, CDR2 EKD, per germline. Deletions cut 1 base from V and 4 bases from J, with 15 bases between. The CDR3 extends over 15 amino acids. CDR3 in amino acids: CACDTISSVGDKLIF. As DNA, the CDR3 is TGTGCCTGTGACACGATATCCTCCGTGGGCGATAAACTCATCTTT.

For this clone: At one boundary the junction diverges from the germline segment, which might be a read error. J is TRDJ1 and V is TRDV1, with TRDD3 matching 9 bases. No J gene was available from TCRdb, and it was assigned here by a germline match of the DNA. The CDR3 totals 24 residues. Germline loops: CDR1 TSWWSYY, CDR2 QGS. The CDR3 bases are TGCTCTGGGGAACTATTTGAGGGGCCCTTCCCGAGAAGGGGATACGATGGGGGCACCGATAAACTCATCTTT. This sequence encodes CSGELFEGPFPRRGYDGGTDKLIF.

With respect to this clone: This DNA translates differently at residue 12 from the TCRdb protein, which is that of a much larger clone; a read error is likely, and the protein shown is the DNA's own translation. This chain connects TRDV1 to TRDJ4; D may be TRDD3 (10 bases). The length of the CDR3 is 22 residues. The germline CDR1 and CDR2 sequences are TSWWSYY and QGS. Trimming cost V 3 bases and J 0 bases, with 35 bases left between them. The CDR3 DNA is TGTGCTCTTGGGGACCCATACCTTCCTACGATGCCTACTGGGGGATCGGCCAGACCCCTGATCTTT. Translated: CALGDPYLPTMPTGGSARPLIF.

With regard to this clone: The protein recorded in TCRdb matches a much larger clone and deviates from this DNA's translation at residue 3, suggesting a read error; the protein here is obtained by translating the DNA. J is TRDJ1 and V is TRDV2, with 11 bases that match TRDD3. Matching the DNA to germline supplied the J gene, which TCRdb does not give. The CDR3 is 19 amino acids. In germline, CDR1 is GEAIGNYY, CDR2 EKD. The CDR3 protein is CARDTVRGGGYASTDKLIF. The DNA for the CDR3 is TGTGCCCGTGACACCGTACGAGGTGGGGGATACGCGAGCACCGATAAACTCATCTTT.

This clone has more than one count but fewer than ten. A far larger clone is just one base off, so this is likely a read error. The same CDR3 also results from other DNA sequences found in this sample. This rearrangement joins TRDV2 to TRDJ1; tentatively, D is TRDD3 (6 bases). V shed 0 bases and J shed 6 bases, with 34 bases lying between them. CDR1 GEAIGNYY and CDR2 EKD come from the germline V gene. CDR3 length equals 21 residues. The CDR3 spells CACDTVYVGDRRGLATHKLIF. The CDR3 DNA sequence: TGTGCCTGTGACACCGTGTACGTAGGGGATCGCCGGGGGTTAGCGACTCATAAACTCATCTTT.

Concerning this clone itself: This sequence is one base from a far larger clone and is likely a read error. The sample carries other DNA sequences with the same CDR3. For the CDR3, the DNA is TGTGCCTGTGACACCGTCCAACTATTGGGGGATACGGGGTACACCGATAAACTCATCTTT. Amino acids: CACDTVQLLGDTGYTDKLIF. The genes are TRDV2 and TRDJ1; TRDD3 aligns across 11 bases. The J gene comes from matching the DNA to germline here; TCRdb lacks it. V shed 0 bases, J shed 0 bases, and the junction held 14 bases outside the gene matches. The CDR3 runs 20 residues. CDR1 and CDR2 from the germline V gene are GEAIGNYY and EKD.

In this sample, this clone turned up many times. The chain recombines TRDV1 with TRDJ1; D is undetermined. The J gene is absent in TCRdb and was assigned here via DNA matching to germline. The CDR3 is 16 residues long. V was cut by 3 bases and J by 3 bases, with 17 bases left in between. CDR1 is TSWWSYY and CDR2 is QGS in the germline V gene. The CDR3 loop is CALGDPQRQKADKLIF. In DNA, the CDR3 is TGTGCTCTTGGGGATCCCCAGAGACAAAAGGCCGATAAACTCATCTTT.

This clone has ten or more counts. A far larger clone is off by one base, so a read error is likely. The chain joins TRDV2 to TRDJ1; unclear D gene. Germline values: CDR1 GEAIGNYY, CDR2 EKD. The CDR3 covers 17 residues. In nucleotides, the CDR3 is TGTGCCCGTGACACCGTGGGACAGCCAGACCACACCGATAAACTCATCTTT. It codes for CARDTVGQPDHTDKLIF.

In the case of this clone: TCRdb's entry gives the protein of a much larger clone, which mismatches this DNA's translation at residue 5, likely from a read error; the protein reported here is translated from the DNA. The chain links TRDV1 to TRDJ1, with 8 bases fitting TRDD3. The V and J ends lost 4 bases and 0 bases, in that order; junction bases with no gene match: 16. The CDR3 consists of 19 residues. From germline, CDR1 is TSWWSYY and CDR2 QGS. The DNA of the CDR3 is TGTGCTCTTGGGGGACTATCCTACCAGGGGGATAGCTACACCGATAAACTCATCTTT. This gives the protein CALGGLSYQGDSYTDKLIF.

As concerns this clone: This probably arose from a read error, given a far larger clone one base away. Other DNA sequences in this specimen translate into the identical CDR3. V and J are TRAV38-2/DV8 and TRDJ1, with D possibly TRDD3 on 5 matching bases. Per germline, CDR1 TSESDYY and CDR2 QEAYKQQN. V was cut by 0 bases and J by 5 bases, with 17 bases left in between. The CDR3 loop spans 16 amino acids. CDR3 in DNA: TGTGCTTATAGGAGCGCGCCCTTATCCTGGGCAGATAAACTCATCTTT. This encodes CAYRSAPLSWADKLIF.

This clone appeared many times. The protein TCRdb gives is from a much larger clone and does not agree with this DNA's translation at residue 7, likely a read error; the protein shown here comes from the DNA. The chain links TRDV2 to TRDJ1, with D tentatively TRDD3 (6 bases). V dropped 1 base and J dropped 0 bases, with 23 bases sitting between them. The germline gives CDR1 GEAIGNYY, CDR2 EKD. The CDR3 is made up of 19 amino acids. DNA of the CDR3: TGTGCCTGTGACACGGGACCCTACACTGGGCTACTTTACACCGATAAACTCATCTTT. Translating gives CACDTGPYTGLLYTDKLIF.

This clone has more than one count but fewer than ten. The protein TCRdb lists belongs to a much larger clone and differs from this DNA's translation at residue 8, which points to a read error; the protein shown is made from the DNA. Written as DNA, the CDR3 is TGTGCTCTTGGGGAAACCACTATCACGAACTGGGGGATACACGCGTATTATAAACTCATCTTT. Translated: CALGETTITNWGIHAYYKLIF. This chain connects TRDV1 to TRDJ1; TRDD3 agrees at 12 bases. Since TCRdb gives no J gene, matching the DNA to germline was used here to assign it. Germline CDR1 TSWWSYY, CDR2 QGS. The V and J ends lost 2 bases and 6 bases, in that order; junction bases with no gene match: 22. The CDR3 is 21 amino acids.

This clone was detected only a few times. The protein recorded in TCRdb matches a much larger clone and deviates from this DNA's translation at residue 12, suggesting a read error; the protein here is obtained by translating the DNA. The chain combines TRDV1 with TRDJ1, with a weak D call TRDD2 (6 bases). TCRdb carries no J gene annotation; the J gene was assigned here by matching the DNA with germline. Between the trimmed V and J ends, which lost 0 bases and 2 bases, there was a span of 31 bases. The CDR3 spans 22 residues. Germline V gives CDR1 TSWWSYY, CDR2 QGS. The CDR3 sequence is CALGELNCIIKVFLIGTDKLIF. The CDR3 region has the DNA TGTGCTCTTGGGGAACTCAACTGCATCATAAAGGTCTTCCTTATAGGAACCGATAAACTCATCTTT.

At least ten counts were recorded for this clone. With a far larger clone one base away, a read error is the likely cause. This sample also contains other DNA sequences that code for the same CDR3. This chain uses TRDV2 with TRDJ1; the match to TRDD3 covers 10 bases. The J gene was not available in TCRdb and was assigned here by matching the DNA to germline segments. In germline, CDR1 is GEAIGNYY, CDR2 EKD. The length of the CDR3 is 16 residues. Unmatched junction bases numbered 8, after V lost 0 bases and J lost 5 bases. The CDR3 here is CACDTVSLGDKDKLIF. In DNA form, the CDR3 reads TGTGCCTGTGACACCGTCTCGCTGGGGGATAAAGATAAACTCATCTTT.

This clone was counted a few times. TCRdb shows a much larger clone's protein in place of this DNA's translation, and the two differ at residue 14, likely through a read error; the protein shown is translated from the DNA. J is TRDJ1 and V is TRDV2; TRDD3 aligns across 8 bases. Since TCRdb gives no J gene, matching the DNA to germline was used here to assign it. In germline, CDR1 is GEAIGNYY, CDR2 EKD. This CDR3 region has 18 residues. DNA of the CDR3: TGTGCCTGTGACGCCATTAATACTGGGGGCCTGTACACCAATAAACTCATCTTT. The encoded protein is CACDAINTGGLYTNKLIF.

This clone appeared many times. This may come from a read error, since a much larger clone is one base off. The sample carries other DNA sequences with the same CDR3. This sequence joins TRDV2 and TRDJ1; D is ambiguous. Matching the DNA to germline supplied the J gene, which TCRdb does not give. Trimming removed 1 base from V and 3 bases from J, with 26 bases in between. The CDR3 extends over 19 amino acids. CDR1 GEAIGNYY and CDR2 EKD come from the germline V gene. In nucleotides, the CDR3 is TGTGCCTGTGACACGGTCCCCGCCAGCGGGGCCCCGGACCCCGATAAACTCATCTTT. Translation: CACDTVPASGAPDPDKLIF.

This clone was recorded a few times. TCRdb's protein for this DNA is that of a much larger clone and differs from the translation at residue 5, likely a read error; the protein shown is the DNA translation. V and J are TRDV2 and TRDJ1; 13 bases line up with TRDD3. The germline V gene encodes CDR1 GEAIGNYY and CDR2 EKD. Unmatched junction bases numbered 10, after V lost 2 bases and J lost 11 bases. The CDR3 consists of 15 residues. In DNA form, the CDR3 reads TGTGCCTGTGACAGACTGGGGGATACGCGTCGTCTTCTCATCTTT. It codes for CACDRLGDTRRLLIF.